A selection of T cell receptor beta chains follows, all from one sample in a study of response to subunit inactivated influenza vaccine. TCRdb itself ran the RT-PCR reads through MiXCR, one entry per CDR3 protein. The data show around 580,000 distinct CDR3 sequences, 12% seen once. Here the sequenced sample was PBMCs from blood, taken on the day of vaccination. Source of these receptors: a man aged 45-65 years who received an inactivated influenza vaccine. The CDR3 runs from the conserved cysteine through the conserved F or W. The D gene is left open where the match is weak.

.	TRBV28	14	TRBJ1-6	CASISRITNSPLHF
.	TRBV6-5	12	TRBJ2-3	CASSYSGPAEYF
.	TRBV6-2/TRBV6-3	20	TRBJ1-1	CASSYSGWSVDRSVPREAFF
.	TRBV18	15	TRBJ2-6	CASSPPRAGANVLTF
.	TRBV7-6	18	TRBJ1-4	CASSILPGSGGPNEKLFF
.	TRBV20-1	14	TRBJ2-3	CSARDRSRTDTQYF
.	TRBV20-1	11	TRBJ2-1	CSAKGAGEQFF
.	TRBV23-1	14	TRBJ2-7	CASSRDGRIYEQYF
.	TRBV12-3/TRBV12-4	13	TRBJ2-3	CAGSARSTDTQYF
TRBD1	TRBV6-1	14	TRBJ2-3	CASKKAGGIDTQYF
.	TRBV16	15	TRBJ2-2	CASSQWLGTTGELFF
TRBD2	TRBV20-1	13	TRBJ2-7	CSASGRGGYEQYF
.	TRBV12-3/TRBV12-4	13	TRBJ1-6	CASSADRNSPLHF
TRBD1	TRBV7-2	15	TRBJ2-5	CASSTQQGAHETQYF
TRBD2	TRBV4-3	16	TRBJ2-7	CASSQYGGLASYEQYF
.	TRBV7-9	15	TRBJ2-7	CASSLAGSKAYEQYF